The source of this T cell receptor beta chain is a study of T cell responses to AZD1222 COVID-19 vaccine. Findings of the study overall: Only a handful of AZD1222 recipients, six or seven in all, had baseline seropositivity. In the spike-specific TCR repertoire, nearly half reportedly target unmutated variant regions.

From germline, CDR1 is WNHNN and CDR2 SYGVQD (reference sequence). This CDR3 region has 17 residues. Only in-frame clones appear in the TCRdb table, and some are missing; sequencing was by immunoSEQ multiplex PCR. The sample lists around 100,000 clones; about 85% were seen once. Details on this clone: The target antigen is unknown. At one boundary the junction diverges from the germline segment, which might be a read error.

The TCR comes from an adult who received the AZD1222 COVID-19 vaccine. The material sequenced was peripheral blood, taken 28 days after the second AZD1222 dose. The gene calls are TRBV10-1 and TRBJ2-7; tentative D call: TRBD1 (5 bases). This CDR3 reads CASSESATDDISHEQYF. The CDR3 DNA sequence: TGCGCCAGCAGTGAGTCGGCGACAGACGATATCTCCCACGAGCAGTACTTC.